The clone carrying this T cell receptor beta chain was recorded many times. RNA transcripts provided the source from which TCR beta CDR3 regions were amplified. Initially, a first-round RT-PCR of the TCR CDR3 employed the HTBI primer set. MiXCR, applied by TCRdb to the multiplex PCR reads, yields one record per CDR3 protein. The sample shows approximately 690,000 distinct CDR3 sequences, about 15% of them seen only once. The data are from a study of T cells in Graves' hyperthyroidism and ophthalmopathy. What was sequenced was blood. The clonotype originates from a woman between 45 and 60 years old with Graves' ophthalmopathy.

Written as DNA, the CDR3 is TGCAGTGCGATACTAGCGGGAGGGCCAGATGTGGAGACCCAGTACTTC. Its translation is CSAILAGGPDVETQYF. The chain recombines TRBV20-1 with TRBJ2-5; 13 positions match TRBD2. Losses at the gene ends were 6 bases for V and 5 bases for J; bases not matched to a gene: 12. This CDR3 has 16 amino acids. From germline, CDR1 is DFQATT and CDR2 SNEGSKA (reference sequence).